This T cell receptor (beta chain) was captured by sequencing in a study of cytomegalovirus exposure and HLA in healthy donors. Notes on the study in general: Other equally common chains were less clonally expanded than HLA-associated TCR beta chains, a later analysis showed. Researchers reportedly found TCR beta sequences accurately predicted most subjects' HLA-A and HLA-B alleles. A later analysis found TCR association rates differed by HLA locus, highest for DRB1 and lowest for HLA-C. Rarity held for most TCR sequences, but there were some public TCRs that occurred in many donors.

As regards this clone: Its specificity is not known.

The study ran its PCR with 60 Vbeta and 13 Jbeta primers. Profiled with immunoSEQ multiplex PCR; TCRdb holds only in-frame clones, not every one. Of about 110,000 clones listed, about 79% are singletons. The CDR3 consists of 14 residues. CDR1 is LNHDA, CDR2 SQIVND, per germline (reference sequence). V lost 2 bases and J lost 7, with 12 bases in between. The sequence derives from a man over 45 in good health and CMV-seropositive. This chain links TRBV19 with TRBJ2-1; a weak D match, TRBD2 (6 bases). Sequencing used PBMCs. The CDR3 sequence: CASSIISGLNEQFF. CDR3 nucleotide sequence: TGTGCCAGTAGTATAATCAGCGGGTTGAATGAGCAGTTCTTC.